The 6 T cell receptor beta chains listed next were all sequenced from one sample in a study of shared clonotypes between healthy human individuals. TCRdb keeps only in-frame clones here, not all; method: immunoSEQ multiplex PCR. The sample has around 720,000 clones; less than 80% are singletons. The sequencing sample was made of memory CD4+ T cells sorted from blood. Subset: CD45RA-negative fraction. Receptor source: a woman younger than 45 in good health.

The rearrangement links TRBV11-2 to TRBJ2-7; TRBD1 is a possible D gene (5 bases). V dropped 5 bases and J dropped 1 base, with 12 bases sitting between them. There are 14 residues in the CDR3. The germline gives CDR1 SGHAT, CDR2 FQNNGV. CDR3 sequence (DNA): TGTGCCAGCAGCCGACTGACAGATTCCTACGAGCAGTACTTC. Translated, it gives CASSRLTDSYEQYF.

The V gene is TRBV20-1, the J gene TRBJ1-2, with no clear D. Deletions cut 6 bases from V and 6 bases from J, with 11 bases between. The germline V gene has CDR1 DFQATT and CDR2 SNEGSKA (reference sequence). This CDR3 is 11 amino acids long. The CDR3 here is CSAKGNHGYTF. The CDR3 region has the DNA TGCAGTGCAAAGGGTAATCATGGCTACACCTTC.

This chain connects TRBV29-1 to TRBJ2-5; D might be TRBD1 (6 bases). Germline lookup yields CDR1 SQVTM and CDR2 ANQGSEA. There are 15 residues in the CDR3. The ends were cut back, 7 bases at V and 7 bases at J, with 25 bases in the middle. CDR3 loop: CSGETGTSLGGTQYF. DNA of the CDR3: TGCAGCGGTGAGACGGGGACAAGCCTAGGGGGGACCCAGTACTTC.

This clone was seen a handful of times. The V gene is TRBV15, the J gene TRBJ2-7; no firm D call. Germline V gene sequence: CDR1 LNHNV, CDR2 YYDKDF (reference sequence). V lost 0 bases and J 3 bases, leaving 9 bases between the germline ends. This CDR3 has 14 amino acids. CDR3 sequence: CATSRDGRNYEQYF. The CDR3 DNA reads as TGTGCCACCAGCAGAGATGGCAGAAACTACGAGCAGTACTTC.

The V gene is TRBV9, the J gene TRBJ2-7; TRBD1 or TRBD2 may be the D gene (6 bases each). The CDR3 runs 13 residues. Trimming cost V 10 bases and J 3 bases, with 17 bases left between them. Germline CDR1 reads SGDLS; CDR2 reads YYNGEE. CDR3 sequence: CACVEGDDYEQYF. CDR3 nucleotides: TGTGCCTGCGTGGAGGGGGACGACTACGAGCAGTACTTC.

This clone was detected only a few times. J is TRBJ2-7 and V is TRBV19; D is perhaps TRBD1 (6 bases). V lost 4 bases, J lost 1 base, and 17 bases lay in between. There are 16 residues in the CDR3. Looked up from germline, CDR1 is LNHDA and CDR2 is SQIVND (reference sequence). CDR3 region: CASSTRFGDTSYEQYF. The CDR3 coding sequence is TGTGCCAGTAGTACCCGGTTCGGGGACACATCCTACGAGCAGTACTTC.